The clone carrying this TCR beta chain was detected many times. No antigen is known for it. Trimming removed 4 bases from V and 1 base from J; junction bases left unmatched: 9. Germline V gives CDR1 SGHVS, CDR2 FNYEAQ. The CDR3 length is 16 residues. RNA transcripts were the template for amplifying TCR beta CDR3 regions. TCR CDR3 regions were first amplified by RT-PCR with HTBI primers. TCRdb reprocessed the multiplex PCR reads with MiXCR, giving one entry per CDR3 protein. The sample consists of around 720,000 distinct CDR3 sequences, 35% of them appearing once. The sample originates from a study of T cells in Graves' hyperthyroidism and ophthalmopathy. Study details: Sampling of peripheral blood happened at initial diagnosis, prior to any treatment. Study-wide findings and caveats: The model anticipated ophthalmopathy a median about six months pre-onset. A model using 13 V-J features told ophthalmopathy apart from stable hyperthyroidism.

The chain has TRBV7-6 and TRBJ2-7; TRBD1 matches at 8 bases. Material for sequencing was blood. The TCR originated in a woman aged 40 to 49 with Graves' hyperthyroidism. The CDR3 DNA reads TGTGCCAGCAGCTCAGCAGGGGGCGGCCTATCCTACGAGCAGTACTTC. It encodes CASSSAGGGLSYEQYF.